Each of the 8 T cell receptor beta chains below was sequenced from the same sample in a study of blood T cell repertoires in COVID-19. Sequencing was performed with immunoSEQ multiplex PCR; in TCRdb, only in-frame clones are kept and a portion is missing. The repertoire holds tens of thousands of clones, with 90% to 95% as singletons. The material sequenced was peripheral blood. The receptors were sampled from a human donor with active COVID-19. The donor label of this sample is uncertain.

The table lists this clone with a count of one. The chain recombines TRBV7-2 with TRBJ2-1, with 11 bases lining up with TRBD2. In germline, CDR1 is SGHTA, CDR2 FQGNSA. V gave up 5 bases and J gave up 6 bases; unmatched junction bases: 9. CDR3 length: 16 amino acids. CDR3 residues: CASSATTSGGFNEQFF. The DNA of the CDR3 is TGTGCCAGCAGCGCTACTACTAGCGGGGGCTTCAATGAGCAGTTCTTC.

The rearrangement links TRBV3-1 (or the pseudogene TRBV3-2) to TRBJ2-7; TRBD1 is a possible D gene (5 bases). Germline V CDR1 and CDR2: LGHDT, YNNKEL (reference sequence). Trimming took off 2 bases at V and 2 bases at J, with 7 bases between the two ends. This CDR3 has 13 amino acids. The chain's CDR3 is CASSQQGPYEQYF. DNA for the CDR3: TGTGCCAGCAGCCAACAGGGCCCCTACGAGCAGTACTTC.

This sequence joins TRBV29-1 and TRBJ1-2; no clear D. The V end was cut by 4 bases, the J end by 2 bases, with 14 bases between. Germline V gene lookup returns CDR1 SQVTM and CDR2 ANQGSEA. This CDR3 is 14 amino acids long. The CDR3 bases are TGCAGCGTTGGTCATAGGCAGAGGAACTATGGCTACACCTTC. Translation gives CSVGHRQRNYGYTF.

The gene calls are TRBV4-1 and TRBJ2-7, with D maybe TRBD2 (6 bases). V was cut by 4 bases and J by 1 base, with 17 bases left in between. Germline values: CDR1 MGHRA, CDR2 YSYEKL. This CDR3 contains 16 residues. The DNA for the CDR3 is TGCGCCAGCAGCCGATCGAATACCGGGGGATCCTACGAGCAGTACTTC. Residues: CASSRSNTGGSYEQYF.

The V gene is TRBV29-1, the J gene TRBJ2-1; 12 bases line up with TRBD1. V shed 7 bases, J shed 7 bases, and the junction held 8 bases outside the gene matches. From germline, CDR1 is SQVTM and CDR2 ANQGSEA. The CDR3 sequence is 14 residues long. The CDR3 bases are TGCAGCGCTGAGGGACAGGGGGCTCGGAATGAGCAGTTCTTC. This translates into CSAEGQGARNEQFF.

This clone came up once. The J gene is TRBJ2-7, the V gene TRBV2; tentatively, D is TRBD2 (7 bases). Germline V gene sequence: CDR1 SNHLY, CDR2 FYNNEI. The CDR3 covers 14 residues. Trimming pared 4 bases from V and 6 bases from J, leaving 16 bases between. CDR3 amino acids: CASSGLPGGGEQYF. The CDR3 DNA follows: TGTGCCAGCAGTGGTTTACCGGGGGGCGGCGAGCAGTACTTC.

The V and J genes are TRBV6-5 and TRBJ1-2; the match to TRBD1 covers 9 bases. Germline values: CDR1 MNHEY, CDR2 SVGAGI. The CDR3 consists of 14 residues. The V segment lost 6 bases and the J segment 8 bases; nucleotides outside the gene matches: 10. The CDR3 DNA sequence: TGTGCCAGCAGATCCCCGGGACAGGGCTACGGCTACACCTTC. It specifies CASRSPGQGYGYTF.

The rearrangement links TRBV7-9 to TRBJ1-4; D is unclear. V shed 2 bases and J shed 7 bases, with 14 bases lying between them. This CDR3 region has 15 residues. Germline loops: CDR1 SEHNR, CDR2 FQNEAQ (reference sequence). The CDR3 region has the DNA TGTGCCAGCAGCTTAAGTCTGGCGGGGAGTGAAAAACTGTTTTTT. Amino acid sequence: CASSLSLAGSEKLFF.